This is a list of T cell receptor beta chains from one sample in a study of blood T cell repertoires in COVID-19. Assay used: immunoSEQ multiplex PCR; TCRdb lists only in-frame clones, some missing. The data contain 25,000 to 30,000 clones, more than 60% of them singletons. Sequencing input: peripheral blood. The receptors here all came from a woman between 70 and 85 years old with active or convalescent COVID-19. Both conserved end residues are part of each CDR3. The D gene is left open where the match is weak.

d_gene: .
v_gene: TRBV2
CDR3aa: CASSERENQPQHF

d_gene: .
v_gene: TRBV30
CDR3aa: CAWRGGTSYNSPLHF

d_gene: TRBD2
v_gene: TRBV28
CDR3aa: CASSLLAGRSSGELFF

d_gene: .
v_gene: TRBV6-1
CDR3aa: CASSGRGPLNTGELFF

d_gene: TRBD1
v_gene: TRBV6-2/TRBV6-3
CDR3aa: CASSTGGRELFF

d_gene: .
v_gene: TRBV20-1
CDR3aa: CSATVLDEQYF

d_gene: .
v_gene: TRBV27
CDR3aa: CASRQGHPNYGYTF

d_gene: .
v_gene: TRBV7-3
CDR3aa: CASSPTDRSTSTDTQYF

d_gene: TRBD1
v_gene: TRBV5-1
CDR3aa: CASSFRGIQEKLFF

d_gene: .
v_gene: TRBV30
CDR3aa: CAWRPEWRAQETQYF

d_gene: TRBD1
v_gene: TRBV19
CDR3aa: CASSRGTGGSGANVLTF

d_gene: TRBD1
v_gene: TRBV5-4
CDR3aa: CASRPGQVDGYTF

d_gene: .
v_gene: TRBV4-3
CDR3aa: CASSQGSRSREQFF

d_gene: TRBD2
v_gene: TRBV9
CDR3aa: CASSGGGGTGRTQYF

d_gene: .
v_gene: TRBV4-1
CDR3aa: CASSPPRPNTGELFF

d_gene: .
v_gene: TRBV2
CDR3aa: CASSETSGNQPQHF

d_gene: TRBD1
v_gene: TRBV7-2
CDR3aa: CASGQGDIETQYF

d_gene: .
v_gene: TRBV7-3
CDR3aa: CASSFRPGRNSPLHF

d_gene: .
v_gene: TRBV6-6
CDR3aa: CASSPPPDGYTF

d_gene: TRBD1
v_gene: TRBV7-2
CDR3aa: CASSPGQGRNYGYTF

d_gene: .
v_gene: TRBV5-1
CDR3aa: CASSSGVSGNTIYF

d_gene: TRBD1
v_gene: TRBV18
CDR3aa: CASSLGQAIYEQYF

d_gene: .
v_gene: TRBV6-5
CDR3aa: CASSYRRLPDTGELFF

d_gene: .
v_gene: TRBV2
CDR3aa: CASSEASWDMDGYTF

d_gene: .
v_gene: TRBV19
CDR3aa: CASSMGRGGLNTEAFF

d_gene: TRBD1
v_gene: TRBV30
CDR3aa: CAWRRDRGPFTYEQYF

d_gene: TRBD1
v_gene: TRBV5-1
CDR3aa: CASSLDGTGVDTQYF

d_gene: TRBD1
v_gene: TRBV6-4
CDR3aa: CASSRTGIDGYTF

d_gene: TRBD2
v_gene: TRBV7-2
CDR3aa: CASSVLAGARGEQFF

d_gene: .
v_gene: TRBV5-4
CDR3aa: CASSLEGGGRDYGYTF

d_gene: TRBD1
v_gene: TRBV29-1
CDR3aa: CSAMDRSTGELFF

d_gene: .
v_gene: TRBV9
CDR3aa: CASSVDVGAAYNEQFF

d_gene: TRBD1
v_gene: TRBV19
CDR3aa: CASSPDRGSQPQHF

d_gene: .
v_gene: TRBV28
CDR3aa: CASGGLQAYEQYF

d_gene: .
v_gene: TRBV7-9
CDR3aa: CASSLGRWGREYGYTF

d_gene: .
v_gene: TRBV6-6
CDR3aa: CASRLPQGEKLFF

d_gene: TRBD2
v_gene: TRBV7-9
CDR3aa: CASSPPGLHSYEQYF

d_gene: TRBD2
v_gene: TRBV30
CDR3aa: CAWSVGTSAATDTQYF

d_gene: TRBD2
v_gene: TRBV7-8
CDR3aa: CASSSTTSGINEQFF

d_gene: .
v_gene: TRBV29-1
CDR3aa: CSVDRGPGQDYGYTF

d_gene: TRBD2
v_gene: TRBV6-5
CDR3aa: CAGTSGTRYEQYF

d_gene: .
v_gene: TRBV5-1
CDR3aa: CASSLASYEQYF

d_gene: TRBD1
v_gene: TRBV5-6
CDR3aa: CASRRWDRAYEQYF

d_gene: .
v_gene: TRBV6-5
CDR3aa: CASSYGAGPGNEQFF

d_gene: .
v_gene: TRBV6-6
CDR3aa: CASRLRGEVHEQYF

d_gene: TRBD1
v_gene: TRBV6-5
CDR3aa: CASRTGEYNEQFF

d_gene: .
v_gene: TRBV7-2
CDR3aa: CASSSGGMRYTF

d_gene: .
v_gene: TRBV5-1
CDR3aa: CASKGRDIAEAFF

d_gene: TRBD2
v_gene: TRBV6-5
CDR3aa: CASRPPGTTYNEQFF